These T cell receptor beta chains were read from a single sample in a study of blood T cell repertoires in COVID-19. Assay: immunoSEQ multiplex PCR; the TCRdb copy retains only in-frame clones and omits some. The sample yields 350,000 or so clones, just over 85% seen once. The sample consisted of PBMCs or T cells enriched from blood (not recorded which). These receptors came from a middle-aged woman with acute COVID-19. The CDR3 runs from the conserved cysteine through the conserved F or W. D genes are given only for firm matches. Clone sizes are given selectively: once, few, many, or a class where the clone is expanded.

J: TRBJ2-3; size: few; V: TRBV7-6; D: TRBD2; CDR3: CASSRVSGGSTDTQYF; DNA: TGTGCCAGCAGCCGGGTTAGCGGGGGTAGCACAGATACGCAGTATTTT
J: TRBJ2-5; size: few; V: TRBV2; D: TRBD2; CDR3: CASSVASGSGETQYF; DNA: TGTGCCAGCAGTGTTGCTAGCGGGAGTGGAGAGACCCAGTACTTC
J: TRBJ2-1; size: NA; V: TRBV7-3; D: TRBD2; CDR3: CASSVLAGYNEQFF; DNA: TGTGCCAGCAGCGTTCTAGCGGGGTACAATGAGCAGTTCTTC
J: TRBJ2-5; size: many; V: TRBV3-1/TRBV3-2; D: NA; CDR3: CASSQDRVAESQETQYF; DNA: TGTGCCAGCAGCCAAGATCGAGTAGCGGAGTCCCAAGAGACCCAGTACTTC
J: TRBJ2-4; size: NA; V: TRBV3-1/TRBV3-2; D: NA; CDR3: CASSQGGAKRNIQYF; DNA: TGTGCCAGCAGCCAAGGGGGCGCGAAAAGAAACATTCAGTACTTC
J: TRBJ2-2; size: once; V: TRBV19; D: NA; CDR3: CASSIEATRLYTGELFF; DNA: TGTGCCAGTAGTATAGAAGCTACGAGGCTTTACACCGGGGAGCTGTTTTTT
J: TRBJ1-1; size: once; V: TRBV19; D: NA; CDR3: CASNLSPGGTEAFF; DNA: TGTGCCAGTAATCTCTCACCCGGGGGGACTGAAGCTTTCTTT
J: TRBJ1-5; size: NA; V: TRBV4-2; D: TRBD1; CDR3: CASSQETGVGQPQHF; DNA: TGTGCCAGCAGCCAAGAAACAGGGGTCGGTCAGCCCCAGCATTTT
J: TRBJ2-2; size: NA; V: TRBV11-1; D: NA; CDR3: CASSLWVRDTGELFF; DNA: TGTGCCAGCAGCTTATGGGTTCGGGACACCGGGGAGCTGTTTTTT
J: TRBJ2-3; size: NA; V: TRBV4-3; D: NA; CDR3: CASSQAGVSTDTQYF; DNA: TGCGCCAGCAGCCAAGCGGGGGTGAGCACAGATACGCAGTATTTT
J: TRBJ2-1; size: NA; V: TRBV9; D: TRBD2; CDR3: CASSVVGREGNEQFF; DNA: TGTGCCAGCAGCGTAGTTGGGCGGGAGGGTAATGAGCAGTTCTTC
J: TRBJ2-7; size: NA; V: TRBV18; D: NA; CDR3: CASSTSDAGFYEQYF; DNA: TGTGCCAGCTCAACGTCCGACGCGGGCTTCTACGAGCAGTACTTC
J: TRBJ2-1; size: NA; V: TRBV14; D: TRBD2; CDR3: CASSLLAGALNEQFF; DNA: TGTGCCAGCAGTTTGTTAGCGGGAGCTTTAAATGAGCAGTTCTTC
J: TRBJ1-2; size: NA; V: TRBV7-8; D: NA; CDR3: CASSFSGAINYGYTF; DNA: TGTGCCAGCAGCTTCTCAGGGGCGATAAACTATGGCTACACCTTC
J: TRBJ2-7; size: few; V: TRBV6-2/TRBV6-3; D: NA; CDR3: CASSSPLVARTYEQYF; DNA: TGTGCCAGCAGTTCGCCACTAGTTGCAAGAACCTACGAGCAGTACTTC